The T cell receptor (beta chain) described here comes from a study of cytomegalovirus exposure and HLA in healthy donors. The wider study: The same platform used for the roughly 600 first-cohort repertoires was also used for the approximately 120 validation repertoires, as a later analysis reported. Study outcomes and limitations: Cytomegalovirus status was reportedly diagnosed by the classifier with high specificity and sensitivity. Some public TCRs appeared in many individuals, while most sequences were rare. According to a subsequent analysis, TCR clusters identified in the first cohort showed a tendency to co-occur across the 110 or so validation repertoires.

CDR1 is SSHAT and CDR2 is FNYEAQ in the germline V gene (reference sequence). This CDR3 is 15 amino acids long. TCRdb's copy holds only in-frame clones and misses some; the assay was immunoSEQ multiplex PCR. The table lists around 250,000 clones, 85% to 90% of them singletons. This clone was seen a single time. The target antigen is unknown. The junction differs from germline at one of its ends, possibly a read error. V usage is TRBV7-7 and J usage is TRBJ2-7; 10 bases fit TRBD1. The sample consisted of PBMCs. This sequence originates from a woman aged 18 to 35 in good health and CMV-seronegative. CDR3 nucleotides: TGTGCTAGCAGCACCGGACAGGGGGTGTTGTACGAGCAGTACTTC. The encoded protein is CASSTGQGVLYEQYF.